These T cell receptor beta chains were read from a single sample in a study of blood T cell repertoires in COVID-19. Sequencing was performed with immunoSEQ multiplex PCR; in TCRdb, only in-frame clones are kept and a portion is missing. In the table there are some 200,000 clones, around nine tenths of which are singletons. Material: PBMCs or T cells enriched from blood (not recorded which). All receptors come from a woman in her late teens or twenties who had recovered from COVID-19. Both conserved end residues are part of each CDR3. A D gene is named only where the DNA matches it firmly. Not all rows give a size; the values are once, few, many and, for expanded clones, a class.

TGCGCCAGCAGCCCGACAGGCGTTAACTATGGCTACACCTTC | CASSPTGVNYGYTF | - | - | TRBJ1-2 | TRBV4-1
TGCAGCGTTGACGACAAGAACACCGGGGAGCTGTTTTTT | CSVDDKNTGELFF | - | - | TRBJ2-2 | TRBV29-1
TGCGCCAGCAGTGAGTCGACAGGTCCGGGACAGCAGTTCTTC | CASSESTGPGQQFF | - | - | TRBJ2-1 | TRBV10-2
TGTGCCAGCAGCCAAGACAGGGGGCGAGCACCCCTCCACTTT | CASSQDRGRAPLHF | TRBD1 | - | TRBJ1-6 | TRBV14
TGTGCCAGTAGTATTAGGTTGGGACTAGCGGGAGACTACGAGCAGTACTTC | CASSIRLGLAGDYEQYF | TRBD2 | - | TRBJ2-7 | TRBV19
TGCGCCAGCAGCCAACTAGTGGGGGGTTACGAGCAGTACTTC | CASSQLVGGYEQYF | - | - | TRBJ2-7 | TRBV4-1
TGTGCCAGCAGTGAACAAACAGGGGGCTGGAGCAATCAGCCCCAGCATTTT | CASSEQTGGWSNQPQHF | TRBD1 | - | TRBJ1-5 | TRBV2
TGTGCCTGGGACAATAATTCACCCCTCCACTTT | CAWDNNSPLHF | - | - | TRBJ1-6 | TRBV30
TGCTCTTCCGGGGTGGGGTACACTGAAGCTTTCTTT | CSSGVGYTEAFF | - | - | TRBJ1-1 | TRBV12-3/TRBV12-4
TGTGCCAGCTCACCGAGTTTAACAGGGACCTATGGCTACACCTTC | CASSPSLTGTYGYTF | - | - | TRBJ1-2 | TRBV18
TGTGCCAGCTCACCACAGGGACTAGCGGGAGGGGACGGCCACGAGCAGTACTTC | CASSPQGLAGGDGHEQYF | TRBD2 | - | TRBJ2-7 | TRBV18
TGCGCCAGCAGCCCAAATCAGGGACTCAATCAGCCCCAGCATTTT | CASSPNQGLNQPQHF | - | - | TRBJ1-5 | TRBV5-1
TGCAGCGTTGAAGCCTTAAGACTGGAGCAGTTCTTC | CSVEALRLEQFF | - | - | TRBJ2-1 | TRBV29-1
TGTGCCAGCCCCCACGACAGGAGCGGTGGAAGGGTATACAATGAGCAGTTCTTC | CASPHDRSGGRVYNEQFF | - | - | TRBJ2-1 | TRBV7-9
TGTGCCAGCAGCGTAGCTACAGGGGCCTATGGCTACACCTTC | CASSVATGAYGYTF | TRBD1 | - | TRBJ1-2 | TRBV9
TGCGCCAGCAGCTCATTGGGGCTAGCGGGCAATGAGCAGTTCTTC | CASSSLGLAGNEQFF | TRBD2 | - | TRBJ2-1 | TRBV4-1
TGTGCCAGCCGGGCAGGGAGGGTCGACGAGCAGTACTTC | CASRAGRVDEQYF | TRBD2 | - | TRBJ2-7 | TRBV25-1
TGTGCCAGCTCACCAAGGCGGGACTCCTACAATGAGCAGTTCTTC | CASSPRRDSYNEQFF | - | - | TRBJ2-1 | TRBV18
TGCGCCAGCAGCTTGGAGGACAGGGGGAATTCACCCCTCCACTTT | CASSLEDRGNSPLHF | TRBD1 | - | TRBJ1-6 | TRBV5-1
TGTGCCAGCAGCTCCTTAGGCGGGACGAACACTGAAGCTTTCTTT | CASSSLGGTNTEAFF | - | - | TRBJ1-1 | TRBV5-4
TGTGCCAGCAGTTTATTCCGTGGGAGTCCCACCTACAATGAGCAGTTCTTC | CASSLFRGSPTYNEQFF | - | - | TRBJ2-1 | TRBV27
TGTGCCAGCAGCCCCCCCCGCAGTACGTACGAGCAGTACTTC | CASSPPRSTYEQYF | - | - | TRBJ2-7 | TRBV7-9
TGTGCCAGCAGTATAGCGGTAAGCTCCTACGAGCAGTACTTC | CASSIAVSSYEQYF | - | - | TRBJ2-7 | TRBV27
TGCAGTGCTAGTCCCCTAGCGGGAAACTCGGGTGTGGAGACCCAGTACTTC | CSASPLAGNSGVETQYF | TRBD2 | - | TRBJ2-5 | TRBV20-1
TGTGCCAGCAGCCAAGATAGGGGGCGCGGCGGACAGCCCCAGCATTTT | CASSQDRGRGGQPQHF | TRBD1 | - | TRBJ1-5 | TRBV4-2
TGTGCCAGCAGTTTAAGAGGACTTCCCGACACAGATACGCAGTATTTT | CASSLRGLPDTDTQYF | - | - | TRBJ2-3 | TRBV28
TGTGCCAGCAGTTTATCGGGACAGGGGGCCGGTAATGAGCAGTTCTTC | CASSLSGQGAGNEQFF | TRBD1 | - | TRBJ2-1 | TRBV27
TGTGCCAGCAAAGGCGGGAGGGGTGGTCTCAATGAGCAGTTCTTC | CASKGGRGGLNEQFF | TRBD2 | - | TRBJ2-1 | TRBV2
TGTGCCGCAAGCGGGAGGGCCCCCATCGATACGCAGTATTTT | CAASGRAPIDTQYF | TRBD2 | once | TRBJ2-3 | TRBV7-2
TGTGCCAGCAGTGACCTGGGACTCCCTTCCTACAATGAGCAGTTCTTC | CASSDLGLPSYNEQFF | - | - | TRBJ2-1 | TRBV25-1
TGCGCCAGCAGCCAAGTAACTAGCGCCAGCTCCTACAATGAGCAGTTCTTC | CASSQVTSASSYNEQFF | TRBD2 | - | TRBJ2-1 | TRBV4-3
TGTGCCATCAGAACCCTAACCGGGACACCAAACTATGGCTACACCTTC | CAIRTLTGTPNYGYTF | - | - | TRBJ1-2 | TRBV10-3
TGTGCCAGCAGCCGTGAGAGGGGGAATCTCCCCAAAAACATTCAGTACTTC | CASSRERGNLPKNIQYF | - | - | TRBJ2-4 | TRBV28
TGTGCCAGCAGCTTGGATCCAGGGTTCGTTCAGCCCCAGCATTTT | CASSLDPGFVQPQHF | - | - | TRBJ1-5 | TRBV5-5
TGTGCCAGCAGCCTGGGACAGGGTCGTCGAGGCTACACCTTC | CASSLGQGRRGYTF | TRBD1 | once | TRBJ1-2 | TRBV7-2
TGTGCCAGCTCACCTAACAGGCGCCCGACCTACGAGCAGTACTTC | CASSPNRRPTYEQYF | - | - | TRBJ2-7 | TRBV18
TGTGCCAGCAGCTTACAGGACAGGGGGAGGACTGAAGCTTTCTTT | CASSLQDRGRTEAFF | TRBD1 | - | TRBJ1-1 | TRBV3-1/TRBV3-2
TGTGCCAGCAGATTCCCAGGGGCTGCCGACACCTTC | CASRFPGAADTF | - | - | TRBJ1-2 | TRBV7-8
TGTGCCAGCAAGACAGGGGAGGGCGGCAATCAGCCCCAGCATTTT | CASKTGEGGNQPQHF | TRBD1 | - | TRBJ1-5 | TRBV2
TGTGCCAGCAGTAACTCATATAGCGGGACTTACTACGAGCAGTACTTC | CASSNSYSGTYYEQYF | TRBD2 | - | TRBJ2-7 | TRBV6-5
TGTGCCAGCAGCCCGATGGGGCTCACCGGGGAGCTGTTTTTT | CASSPMGLTGELFF | - | - | TRBJ2-2 | TRBV5-4
TGTGCCAGCAGTGCGGAACTAGCGGGAGTGAACAATGAGCAGTTCTTC | CASSAELAGVNNEQFF | TRBD2 | - | TRBJ2-1 | TRBV6-1
TGTGCCAGCAGCGGCGGGGACAGGGCCTACGAGCAGTACTTC | CASSGGDRAYEQYF | TRBD1 | - | TRBJ2-7 | TRBV9
TGTGCCAGCAGCTTAGCCGGGACTAGCCTATCCTACGAGCAGTACTTC | CASSLAGTSLSYEQYF | TRBD2 | - | TRBJ2-7 | TRBV7-8
TGTGCCAGTAGTATCAACGGGAATCAGCCCCAGCATTTT | CASSINGNQPQHF | - | - | TRBJ1-5 | TRBV19
TGTGCCAGCAGCTTAGGTCGGGGTAGTCACACTGAAGCTTTCTTT | CASSLGRGSHTEAFF | - | - | TRBJ1-1 | TRBV13